Described below is a single T cell receptor beta chain sequence and its context. This clonotype turned up a few times. It has no known antigen specificity. One base away there is no much larger clone; base qualities are not given. CDR3 length: 14 amino acids, cysteine to phenylalanine. Just the 42-base CDR3 DNA is kept, in frame starting at base 1. CDR1 and CDR2 (MGHRA, YSYEKL) derive from the germline V gene. The germline V and J ends show losses of 1 base and 9 bases respectively, and no gene match explains 8 bases of the junction. The data are from a study of blood T cells in healthy people across ages (dated by TCRdb to about 2015). The study in broad terms: In model experiments, template switching captured roughly one uniquely barcoded TCR beta cDNA molecule for every two T cells. The donors were split into four age groups: young (average 16 years), middle-aged (around 40), aged (over 55) and long-lived (approximately 80). Using deep sequencing normalized with unique cDNA molecular identifiers, the study measured how TCR beta repertoire diversity changes with age. The study analyzed two additional independent replicas of 1 million unique cDNA reads from the same blood draw for two donors, one aged 18 to 29 and one aged 80 or older. To avoid experimental bias, donors of different ages were distributed randomly across sequencing lanes. The paper as a whole reports these results and caveats: Because the CMV infection status of the donors was unknown, age-related changes in expanded clonotypes may potentially have been confounded. Estimates of total diversity from one million sequenced T cells were regarded as lower bounds and underestimates. Observed TCR beta diversity correlated strongly with the percentage of naive T cells measured by flow cytometry. As age increased, observed TCR beta diversity per million T cells dropped in a roughly linear way, and a significant reduction was already evident by age roughly 36. The long-lived group showed more naive CD4+ T cells, fewer expanded clones and increased TCR diversity than the aged group, suggesting age selection. Because profiling used bulk unsorted PBMCs, naive and antigen-experienced compartments could not be compared conclusively.

The 35 to 40 donors, aged roughly 6 to 95 years, were systemically healthy Caucasian individuals from Russia. Each donor gave 8 to 10 milliliters of peripheral blood, drawn into EDTA-treated Vacutainer tubes. Ficoll-Paque density-gradient centrifugation was used to isolate PBMCs, with at least 6.5 million per sample. Trizol reagent was used to extract total RNA from PBMCs, with at least 6 micrograms per sample. For every donor, an aliquot of PBMCs went through flow cytometry to measure the percentages of naive CD45RAhigh/CD27high T cells. To prepare the library, 5' RACE was applied. These reads were obtained on an Illumina HiSeq 2500. A second PCR of roughly 7 to 12 cycles was run with a J-beta primer mix and a sample-barcoded 5' primer. A template-switch 5' adaptor carrying 12 random nucleotides introduced a unique molecular identifier onto each TCR beta cDNA molecule. Each sample yielded at least 3 million CDR3-containing paired-end reads. The Mint cDNA synthesis kit, primed by a TRBC-specific oligonucleotide, was used to synthesize first-strand cDNA from all RNA. Following uracil-DNA glycosylase treatment, a first 18-cycle PCR with universal primers M1SS and BC2_uni_R was performed on all cDNA. Per the authors' processing: Normalization of each sample was performed by random selection of 1 million high-quality reads, each carrying a distinct molecular identifier. Instead of being binned into consensus sequences, reads that shared molecular identifiers were thrown out. CDR3 identification, clonotype clustering and error correction used MiTCR with a Q25 quality threshold and the strictest error-elimination algorithm. A nonparametric unseen species model using Euler transformation provided a lower-bound estimate of total TCR beta diversity. Clones were called with MiXCR by TCRdb after fastp trimmed the public reads at Q25, and only in-frame beta chains were retained. Here each entry gathers all rows of one CDR3 protein and keeps the most common genes and DNA. None of the V and J calls come from the authors' own analysis; TCRdb made them. Present in this sample are some 900,000 distinct CDR3 sequences, roughly 52% of which were seen just once. Jointly, the top ten make up around an eighth of the sample.

This clonotype originated in a man aged 30 to 39 in good health. What was sequenced was blood. The V and J segments used are TRBV4-1 and TRBJ1-2; 7 bases in between match TRBD1. The DNA sequence follows: TGCGCCAGCAGCCAAGGACAGGGTTCTTTGAGCTACACCTTC. This encodes CASSQGQGSLSYTF.